This T cell receptor (beta chain) comes out of a study of shared clonotypes between healthy human individuals. The assay was immunoSEQ multiplex PCR, and TCRdb's table has in-frame clones only and misses some. The sample lists under 150,000 clones, about 70% occurring once. The germline V gene encodes CDR1 SGHAT and CDR2 FQNNGV. The CDR3 consists of 12 residues. Deletions cut 4 bases from V and 4 bases from J, with 8 bases between. This clone was detected a few times. Other DNA sequences within the sample encode an identical CDR3. The chain joins TRBV11-2 to TRBJ2-7; D is unclear. This TCR was sampled from a woman aged 25 to 39 in good health. Sequences were obtained from memory CD8+ T cells sorted from blood. Subset in this sample: CD45RO+ cells pooled with CCR7-negative TemRA cells. The CDR3: CASSSSSYEQYF. In nucleotides, the CDR3 is TGTGCCAGCAGCTCAAGTTCTTACGAGCAGTACTTC.